The rows below give T cell receptor beta chains drawn from one sample of a study of graft-versus-host responses after intestinal transplantation. Generated by immunoSEQ multiplex PCR, the TCRdb table keeps only in-frame clones and is missing some. There are roughly 20,000 clones in the sample; about half occur only once, and 0.88% lies in the top ten. The input for sequencing was alloreactive CD4+ T cells from a mixed lymphocyte reaction culture, taken before intestinal transplant. These receptors were collected from a human patient who received an intestinal transplant. CDR3s include the opening cysteine and the closing phenylalanine or tryptophan. The D gene is left open where the match is weak. Some rows mark clone size as missing; the rest say once, few, many or name a class of expanded clone.

V gene	D gene	clone size	J gene	CDR3 protein	CDR3 DNA
TRBV5-4	.	.	TRBJ2-7	CASSLDPRPGEQYF	TGTGCCAGCAGCTTGGATCCCAGGCCTGGAGAGCAGTACTTC
TRBV6-1	.	.	TRBJ1-6	CASSEEVGVVSPLHF	TGTGCCAGCAGTGAAGAAGTAGGGGTTGTTTCACCCCTCCACTTT
TRBV6-5	TRBD1	few	TRBJ1-2	CASSYRLDRGFGYTF	TGTGCCAGCAGTTACCGGTTGGACAGGGGGTTCGGCTACACCTTC
TRBV11-2	.	few	TRBJ2-7	CASSLVLLDYIGLEQYF	TGTGCCAGCAGCTTAGTACTACTGGACTATATTGGTCTCGAGCAGTACTTC
TRBV6-5	TRBD2	.	TRBJ2-3	CASSYSLAGVEDTQYF	TGTGCCAGCAGTTACTCGCTAGCGGGGGTGGAAGATACGCAGTATTTT
TRBV6-5	.	.	TRBJ1-4	CASSRHLTNEKLFF	TGTGCCAGCAGCCGACACTTAACTAATGAAAAACTGTTTTTT
TRBV4-1	TRBD1	.	TRBJ1-2	CASSHTPGTDINYGYTF	TGCGCCAGCAGCCACACCCCGGGGACAGATATTAACTATGGCTACACCTTC
TRBV5-1	.	.	TRBJ2-1	CASSTQISSYNEQFF	TGCGCCAGCAGCACCCAAATCAGCTCCTACAATGAGCAGTTCTTC
TRBV5-1	TRBD1	.	TRBJ1-1	CASSQGQGWTEAFF	TGCGCCAGCAGCCAAGGACAGGGTTGGACTGAAGCTTTCTTT
TRBV9	.	.	TRBJ1-2	CASSEGFNYGYTF	TGTGCCAGCAGCGAGGGGTTTAACTATGGCTACACCTTC
TRBV5-4	TRBD1	.	TRBJ2-3	CASSPDRVRGTDTQYF	TGTGCCAGCAGCCCGGACAGGGTTAGGGGCACAGATACGCAGTATTTT
TRBV5-4	TRBD1	few	TRBJ1-1	CASSRGQIFTEAFF	TGTGCCAGCAGCCGGGGACAGATCTTCACTGAAGCTTTCTTT
TRBV6-1	.	few	TRBJ1-1	CASSESWQTEAFF	TGTGCCAGCAGTGAATCATGGCAGACTGAAGCTTTCTTT
TRBV5-1	.	.	TRBJ2-5	CASSLEETQYF	TGCGCCAGCAGCCTAGAAGAGACCCAGTACTTC
TRBV6-5	.	few	TRBJ1-2	CASSYNTNYGGYTF	TGTGCCAGCAGTTACAACACGAACTATGGAGGCTACACCTTC
TRBV9	TRBD2	few	TRBJ2-5	CASSVVGTSAETQYF	TGTGCCAGCAGCGTAGTGGGGACTAGCGCGGAGACCCAGTACTTC
TRBV5-1	TRBD2	.	TRBJ2-7	CASSLAGASSYEQYF	TGCGCCAGCAGCTTAGCGGGGGCAAGCTCCTACGAGCAGTACTTC
TRBV9	.	.	TRBJ1-3	CASSVDYSGNTIYF	TGTGCCAGCAGCGTAGATTACAGTGGAAACACCATATATTTT
TRBV10-3	TRBD2	once	TRBJ2-5	CAISLLAGVMKTQYF	TGTGCCATCAGCCTACTGGCGGGGGTAATGAAGACCCAGTACTTC
TRBV5-1	.	.	TRBJ1-2	CASSLEAAYGYTF	TGCGCCAGCAGCTTGGAGGCGGCCTATGGCTACACCTTC
TRBV5-8	TRBD1	.	TRBJ1-2	CASSLQGAPRYGYTF	TGTGCCAGCAGCCTACAGGGGGCGCCCCGGTATGGCTACACCTTC
TRBV15	.	.	TRBJ1-6	CATSARRENSPLHF	TGTGCCACCAGCGCTAGGCGGGAAAATTCACCCCTCCACTTT
TRBV11-2	.	.	TRBJ2-2	CASSPRIGGTGELFF	TGTGCCAGCAGCCCACGGATCGGGGGCACCGGGGAGCTGTTTTTT
TRBV10-3	.	few	TRBJ1-3	CAISPRRDSGNTIYF	TGTGCCATCAGTCCGCGACGGGACTCTGGAAACACCATATATTTT
TRBV12-2	.	.	TRBJ2-3	CASRFRDRGTDTQYF	TGTGCAAGTCGCTTTCGGGACAGGGGGACAGATACGCAGTATTTT
TRBV4-1	TRBD2	.	TRBJ2-1	CASSRTPGGGALNEQFF	TGCGCCAGCAGCCGCACACCCGGCGGGGGGGCATTAAATGAGCAGTTCTTC
TRBV9	.	few	TRBJ1-2	CASSVDGGYGYTF	TGTGCCAGCAGCGTAGACGGGGGATATGGCTACACCTTC
TRBV6-1	.	.	TRBJ2-7	CASSEVVMAGEQYF	TGTGCCAGCAGTGAAGTCGTGATGGCGGGCGAGCAGTACTTC
TRBV5-1	TRBD2	.	TRBJ2-5	CASSPAGGPLYQEAQYF	TGCGCCAGCAGCCCAGCGGGGGGACCTTTGTACCAAGAGGCCCAGTACTTC
TRBV10-3	.	.	TRBJ1-3	CAISDQGMISGNTIYF	TGTGCCATCAGTGATCAGGGAATGATTTCTGGAAACACCATATATTTT
TRBV11-2	TRBD2	few	TRBJ2-1	CASSLIPSGAYNEQFF	TGTGCCAGCAGCTTAATCCCCAGCGGGGCTTACAATGAGCAGTTCTTC
TRBV7-2	TRBD1	.	TRBJ1-4	CASSPQGARSEKLFF	TGTGCCAGCAGCCCACAGGGGGCAAGGAGTGAAAAACTGTTTTTT
TRBV18	.	.	TRBJ1-5	CASSPGQAGVNAQHF	TGTGCCAGCTCACCCGGGCAGGCCGGGGTTAATGCCCAGCATTTT
TRBV7-2	.	.	TRBJ1-6	CASRATGWPLHF	TGTGCCAGCAGAGCCACCGGGTGGCCCCTCCACTTT
TRBV5-1	.	few	TRBJ1-3	CASSLAGVSGNTIYF	TGCGCCAGCAGCTTGGCCGGGGTATCGGGAAACACCATATATTTT
TRBV9	.	.	TRBJ1-2	CASSPRQLANYGYTF	TGTGCCAGCAGCCCCCGACAGTTAGCTAACTATGGCTACACCTTC
TRBV15	.	few	TRBJ2-7	CATSRDPTGSYEQYF	TGTGCCACCAGCAGAGATCCCACAGGGTCCTACGAGCAGTACTTC
TRBV10-3	TRBD1	.	TRBJ2-2	CAINQQPGQGANTGELFF	TGTGCCATCAATCAACAACCGGGACAGGGGGCGAACACCGGGGAGCTGTTTTTT
TRBV27	TRBD1	.	TRBJ1-6	CASSLSGAGGNNSPLHF	TGTGCCAGCAGTTTATCGGGGGCAGGGGGGAATAATTCACCCCTCCACTTT
TRBV7-2	.	.	TRBJ2-2	CASSLHRNTGELFF	TGTGCCAGCAGCTTACATAGGAACACCGGGGAGCTGTTTTTT
TRBV6-5	.	.	TRBJ1-6	CASSYMVISGSPLHF	TGTGCCAGCAGTTACATGGTCATTTCGGGTTCACCCCTCCACTTT
TRBV7-3	TRBD1	.	TRBJ2-1	CASSSQGSYNEQFF	TGTGCCAGCAGCTCACAGGGGTCCTACAATGAGCAGTTCTTC
TRBV5-1	.	.	TRBJ2-1	CASSRPASDNEQFF	TGCGCCAGCAGCCGCCCGGCTAGCGATAATGAGCAGTTCTTC
TRBV18	TRBD2	few	TRBJ2-5	CASSSGLAVAQYF	TGTGCCAGCTCATCTGGACTAGCGGTGGCCCAGTACTTC
TRBV5-1	TRBD2	.	TRBJ2-1	CASSSPGLAGSFF	TGCGCCAGCAGCTCACCGGGACTAGCGGGGTCGTTCTTC
TRBV7-9	.	.	TRBJ2-2	CASRTRGPGLGNTGELFF	TGTGCCAGTCGGACCCGCGGTCCAGGGCTAGGTAACACCGGGGAGCTGTTTTTT
TRBV9	.	.	TRBJ2-1	CASSVTVVPSYNEQFF	TGTGCCAGCAGCGTAACAGTGGTCCCATCCTACAATGAGCAGTTCTTC
TRBV11-3	.	.	TRBJ1-1	CASSPMGGTEAFF	TGTGCCAGCAGCCCGATGGGGGGGACTGAAGCTTTCTTT
TRBV28	TRBD1	.	TRBJ2-7	CASTPGTGQYEQYF	TGTGCCAGCACCCCCGGGACAGGACAATACGAGCAGTACTTC
TRBV7-3	TRBD1	once	TRBJ1-1	CASSPHQGALNTEAFF	TGTGCCAGCAGCCCACACCAGGGGGCTTTGAACACTGAAGCTTTCTTT
TRBV5-8	TRBD2	.	TRBJ2-1	CASSLPGGPSYNEQFF	TGTGCCAGCAGCTTGCCGGGGGGTCCCTCCTACAATGAGCAGTTCTTC
TRBV6-5	.	.	TRBJ1-5	CARPVRQPQHF	TGTGCCCGACCAGTCAGGCAGCCCCAGCATTTT
TRBV19	TRBD1	.	TRBJ1-2	CASSISTGDGYTF	TGTGCCAGTAGTATATCCACAGGGGATGGCTACACCTTC
TRBV9	.	.	TRBJ1-3	CASSVVGTLPGGNTIYF	TGTGCCAGCAGCGTAGTGGGGACACTCCCGGGTGGAAACACCATATATTTT
TRBV6-5	.	.	TRBJ1-2	CASSQWGLYGYTF	TGTGCCAGCAGCCAGTGGGGGCTGTATGGCTACACCTTC
TRBV9	TRBD2	.	TRBJ2-1	CASSVVGTSNEQFF	TGTGCCAGCAGCGTAGTAGGGACTAGCAATGAGCAGTTCTTC
TRBV10-3	.	.	TRBJ2-3	CAIMTGGGLTDTQYF	TGTGCCATCATGACTGGGGGAGGTTTAACAGATACGCAGTATTTT
TRBV18	.	.	TRBJ2-2	CASSYNQQQGTGELFF	TGTGCCAGCTCATACAATCAGCAGCAGGGCACCGGGGAGCTGTTTTTT
TRBV6-1	.	few	TRBJ2-3	CASSEVSLTDTQYF	TGTGCCAGCAGTGAAGTCTCTCTCACAGATACGCAGTATTTT